The next 10 T cell receptor beta chains were all read from a single sample in a study of blood T cell repertoires in COVID-19. Here immunoSEQ multiplex PCR was the method, and the copy in TCRdb shows in-frame clones only, minus some. This table holds a few hundred thousand clones, 80% to 90% found once. The material sequenced was PBMCs or T cells enriched from blood (not recorded which). Every receptor here comes from a man aged 25 to 40 who had recovered from COVID-19.

A word on this clone: A read error may account for a junction end that differs from germline. The J gene is TRBJ2-7, the V gene TRBV11-2, with unresolved D. This CDR3 spans 12 amino acids. Per the germline V gene, CDR1 is SGHAT and CDR2 is FQNNGV. The CDR3 here is CASSLGTQAFYF. DNA of the CDR3: TGTGCCAGCAGCTTAGGAACGCAGGCTTTTTATTTC.

This clone was counted ten times or more. The chain joins TRBV6-5 to TRBJ2-7; TRBD1 is a possible D gene (5 bases). Trimming removed 0 bases from V and 5 bases from J, with 8 bases in between. Germline values: CDR1 MNHEY, CDR2 SVGAGI. The CDR3 consists of 13 residues. The CDR3 here is CASSYSTANEQYF. The CDR3, as DNA: TGTGCCAGCAGTTACTCGACAGCTAACGAGCAGTACTTC.

The V and J genes are TRBV4-1 and TRBJ2-7; possibly TRBD2 for D (6 bases). V lost 0 bases, J lost 4 bases, and 16 bases lay in between. Germline V gene data show CDR1 as MGHRA and CDR2 as YSYEKL. This CDR3 spans 16 amino acids. CDR3 region: CASSQEGWPRGYEQYF. CDR3 sequence (DNA): TGCGCCAGCAGCCAAGAGGGGTGGCCCCGGGGGTACGAGCAGTACTTC.

The rearrangement uses TRBV27 and TRBJ2-2; TRBD2 matches at 9 bases. Germline values: CDR1 MNHEY, CDR2 SMNVEV (reference sequence). The CDR3 is 16 residues long. With V trimmed by 2 bases and J by 5 bases, 6 bases remained unmatched. This CDR3 reads CASSLLAGGPTGELFF. CDR3 coding DNA: TGTGCCAGCAGTTTACTGGCGGGGGGGCCGACCGGGGAGCTGTTTTTT.

This rearrangement joins TRBV23-1 to TRBJ2-7, with 7 bases matching TRBD1. TRBV23-1 is classed as an ORF, of uncertain function. Losses at the gene ends were 3 bases for V and 7 bases for J; bases not matched to a gene: 21. The CDR3 is made up of 18 amino acids. The CDR3 coding sequence is TGCGCCAGCAGTCACTCCCTCCGGTCCGGGACAGACTCGCCAGAGCAGTACTTC. This codes for CASSHSLRSGTDSPEQYF.

This clone was counted only a few times. V and J are TRBV6-5 and TRBJ1-3; TRBD1 matches 8 bases. From germline, CDR1 is MNHEY and CDR2 SVGAGI. There are 15 residues in the CDR3. The V and J ends lost 2 bases and 6 bases, in that order; junction bases with no gene match: 6. The CDR3 coding sequence is TGTGCCAGCAGTTACGGACTACAGGGGGAAAACACCATATATTTT. It is translated as CASSYGLQGENTIYF.

This chain connects TRBV5-1 to TRBJ1-1; 8 bases are shared with TRBD1. The length of the CDR3 is 14 residues. V shed 4 bases, J shed 5 bases, and the junction held 7 bases outside the gene matches. CDR1 and CDR2 from the germline V gene are SGHRS and YFSETQ. CDR3 in amino acids: CASSQQGGITEAFF. The CDR3 DNA sequence: TGCGCCAGCAGCCAACAGGGGGGAATAACTGAAGCTTTCTTT.

The chain carries TRBV7-6 and TRBJ2-7, with D possibly being TRBD2 (7 bases). Trimming shortened V by 5 bases and J by 0 bases, and 20 bases separated the two germline ends. The CDR3 has 17 amino acids. The germline CDR1 and CDR2 sequences are SGHVS and FNYEAQ. This CDR3 is CASSPRTGGQGSYEQYF. CDR3 nucleotide sequence: TGTGCCAGCAGCCCACGAACGGGGGGCCAAGGCTCCTACGAGCAGTACTTC.

This clone was counted a few times. This sequence joins TRBV19 and TRBJ2-2, with 8 bases that match TRBD2. CDR3 length: 15 residues. Unmatched junction bases numbered 4, after V lost 1 base and J lost 6 bases. Germline CDR1 is LNHDA and CDR2 is SQIVND (reference sequence). The CDR3 spells CASSIGAGVAGELFF. Here the CDR3 DNA reads TGTGCCAGTAGTATAGGAGCGGGGGTGGCCGGGGAGCTGTTTTTT. The complete variable domain, with remaining parts taken from reference TRBV19 and TRBJ2-2, reads DGGITQSPKYLFRKEGQNVTLSCEQNLNHDAMYWYRQDPGQGLRLIYYSQIVNDFQKGDIAEGYSVSREKKESFPLTVTSAQKNPTAFYLCASSIGAGVAGELFFGEGSRLTVL.

This sequence joins TRBV5-8 and TRBJ2-7, with D possibly TRBD1 on 5 matching bases. Germline values: CDR1 SGHTS, CDR2 YDEGEE. The V end lost 3 bases, the J end lost 1 base, and 8 bases lay between the germline ends. The CDR3 loop spans 13 amino acids. The CDR3 is CASSSQESYEQYF. The CDR3 bases are TGTGCCAGCAGCTCACAGGAATCCTACGAGCAGTACTTC. The full variable domain, rest sourced from reference TRBV5-8 and TRBJ2-7, is EAGVTQSPTHLIKTRGQQATLRCSPISGHTSVYWYQQALGLGLQFLLWYDEGEERNRGNFPPRFSGRQFPNYSSELNVNALELEDSALYLCASSSQESYEQYFGPGTRLTVT.